Below, 8 T cell receptor beta chains from the same sample are listed, as sequenced in a study of T cell repertoires in cytomegalovirus infection. TCRdb analysed the reads with MiXCR anew, one entry per CDR3 protein. The sample has hundreds of thousands of distinct CDR3 sequences, more than 40% seen once. Their antigen targets remain unknown. Here the sequenced sample was cultured PBMCs, taken from culture after CMV antigen stimulation. These receptors came from a human donor in good health (CMV status not recorded). Some clones in this sample may be carry-over from other donors' samples.

This clonotype came up a few times. V and J are TRBV7-2 and TRBJ1-4; D remains unclear. The germline gives CDR1 SGHTA, CDR2 FQGNSA. Trimming took off 1 base at V and 2 bases at J, with 5 bases between the two ends. The CDR3 loop spans 14 amino acids. CDR3 sequence (DNA): TGTGCCAGCAGCTTAGACAGTACTAATGAAAAACTGTTTTTT. Encoded protein: CASSLDSTNEKLFF.

This chain links TRBV30 with TRBJ1-1; no definite D call. The CDR3 runs 13 residues. CDR1 is GTSNPN, CDR2 SVGIG, per germline (reference sequence). Trimming shortened V by 2 bases and J by 1 base, and 8 bases separated the two germline ends. Here the CDR3 reads CAWSWSRNTEAFF. CDR3 coding DNA: TGTGCCTGGAGTTGGAGTAGGAACACTGAAGCTTTCTTT.

In DNA form, the CDR3 reads TGCAGTGCTAGATGGGGGGGAAGGGCAGATACGCAGTATTTT. It is translated as CSARWGGRADTQYF. The rearrangement links TRBV20-1 to TRBJ2-3, with 7 bases lining up with TRBD2. V shed 2 bases, J shed 4 bases, and the junction held 6 bases outside the gene matches. Germline CDR1 is DFQATT and CDR2 is SNEGSKA (reference sequence). This CDR3 has 14 amino acids.

This clonotype was seen a few times. V is TRBV7-2 and J is TRBJ1-4; TRBD1 aligns across 7 bases. The junction had 4 bases not matched to a gene; V was cut back by 5 bases and J by 4 bases. Germline lookup yields CDR1 SGHTA and CDR2 FQGNSA. The CDR3 sequence is 14 residues long. The CDR3 DNA follows: TGTGCCAGCAGCGCGACAGGGAATAATGAAAAACTGTTTTTT. Residues: CASSATGNNEKLFF.

The chain joins TRBV10-3 to TRBJ1-4; possible D gene TRBD1, 5 bases. The germline V gene encodes CDR1 ENHRY and CDR2 SYGVKD. CDR3 length equals 13 residues. V was clipped by 6 bases and J by 1 base, with 6 bases between them. CDR3 sequence reads: CAISDRTNEKLFF. CDR3 nucleotides: TGTGCCATCAGCGACAGAACTAATGAAAAACTGTTTTTT.

V usage is TRBV6-6 and J usage is TRBJ2-3; 10 bases agree with TRBD2. The CDR3 consists of 14 residues. Trimming at V came to 2 bases and at J to 8 bases, leaving 4 bases not matched to a gene. CDR1 and CDR2 (germline): MNHNY, SVGAGI (reference sequence). The CDR3 reads CASSYGSGGATQYF. The CDR3 nucleotides read TGTGCCAGCAGTTACGGAAGCGGGGGGGCTACGCAGTATTTT.

This clonotype was counted a few times. This chain joins TRBV7-2 and TRBJ2-5; 8 bases are shared with TRBD1. Germline CDR1 is SGHTA and CDR2 is FQGNSA. Trimming at V came to 3 bases and at J to 3 bases, leaving 3 bases not matched to a gene. This CDR3 region has 14 residues. CDR3 DNA: TGTGCCAGCAGCTTCGACAGGGGTGAAGAGACCCAGTACTTC. Translated: CASSFDRGEETQYF.

The chain joins TRBV14 to TRBJ2-5, with D possibly matching TRBD2 (5 bases). V was cut by 3 bases and J by 5 bases, with 13 bases left in between. The CDR3 runs 14 residues. CDR1 is SGHDN, CDR2 FVKESK, per germline. The CDR3 reads CASSHDSSGETQYF. The CDR3 coding sequence is TGTGCCAGCAGCCATGATTCCTCGGGGGAGACCCAGTACTTC.